This T cell receptor beta chain is from a study of shared T cell receptors in the human thymus. The CDR3 spans 17 residues. CDR1 is SGHDN and CDR2 is FVKESK in the germline V gene. V dropped 2 bases and J dropped 5 bases, with 22 bases sitting between them. The repertoire was sequenced with immunoSEQ multiplex PCR; TCRdb's copy has only in-frame clones and lacks some. The sample has about 660,000 clones; roughly 90% are singletons. This same sample was also taken into another study, of human thymus T cells. From that paper: Each of the donors was a healthy Finnish infant who was undergoing open corrective cardiac surgery for congenital heart defects. Resected material from corrective heart surgery provided the thymus tissue analysed. Apparent bias marked the V and J gene usage of thymic and blood repertoires.

This TCR derives from a boy younger than two with a congenital heart defect. The chain combines TRBV14 with TRBJ2-7, with D possibly being TRBD1 (5 bases). What was sequenced was thymocytes. DNA of the CDR3: TGTGCCAGCAGCCAATTGGGGCCGGGCCTCCGGTCGGACGAGCAGTACTTC. This gives the protein CASSQLGPGLRSDEQYF.